A selection of T cell receptor beta chains follows, all from one sample in a study of blood T cell repertoires in COVID-19. Profiled with immunoSEQ multiplex PCR; TCRdb holds only in-frame clones, not every one. Of tens of thousands of clones in the sample, about nine tenths were seen once. Sequencing input: peripheral blood. The receptors shown here come from a man in his forties or fifties with active COVID-19. The CDR3 runs from the conserved cysteine through the conserved F or W. The D gene is left open where the match is weak. Size is omitted from some rows. Given values are once, few, many or a class for expanded clones.

j_call: TRBJ2-1
d_call: NA
clone_size: NA
v_call: TRBV19
cdr3_aa: CASRGGAMKQFF
cdr3_nt: TGTGCCAGTAGGGGCGGGGCCATGAAGCAGTTCTTC

j_call: TRBJ2-5
d_call: TRBD1
clone_size: NA
v_call: TRBV5-4
cdr3_aa: CASSPGTEETQYF
cdr3_nt: TGTGCCAGCAGCCCTGGGACAGAAGAGACCCAGTACTTC

j_call: TRBJ2-7
d_call: NA
clone_size: NA
v_call: TRBV28
cdr3_aa: CASSKPMGGTYEQYF
cdr3_nt: TGTGCCAGCAGTAAACCCATGGGGGGAACCTACGAGCAGTACTTC

j_call: TRBJ2-5
d_call: TRBD2
clone_size: NA
v_call: TRBV9
cdr3_aa: CASSVAASGGHPYF
cdr3_nt: TGTGCCAGCAGCGTAGCTGCTAGCGGGGGGCACCCGTACTTC

j_call: TRBJ2-4
d_call: NA
clone_size: NA
v_call: TRBV6-2/TRBV6-3
cdr3_aa: CASSYSYQGSKNIQYF
cdr3_nt: TGTGCCAGCAGTTACTCGTATCAGGGATCCAAAAACATTCAGTACTTC

j_call: TRBJ2-5
d_call: NA
clone_size: NA
v_call: TRBV27
cdr3_aa: CASSPTAPTGQETQYF
cdr3_nt: TGTGCCAGCAGTCCCACGGCCCCCACGGGCCAAGAGACCCAGTACTTC

j_call: TRBJ2-1
d_call: TRBD2
clone_size: NA
v_call: TRBV28
cdr3_aa: CASILAGQDNEQFF
cdr3_nt: TGTGCCAGCATCCTAGCGGGTCAGGACAATGAGCAGTTCTTC

j_call: TRBJ2-6
d_call: NA
clone_size: NA
v_call: TRBV2
cdr3_aa: CASSELATISGANVLTF
cdr3_nt: TGTGCCAGCAGTGAACTAGCTACGATTTCTGGGGCCAACGTCCTGACTTTC

j_call: TRBJ1-1
d_call: NA
clone_size: NA
v_call: TRBV5-6
cdr3_aa: CASSEAPRENTEAFF
cdr3_nt: TGTGCCAGCAGCGAAGCCCCCAGGGAGAACACTGAAGCTTTCTTT

j_call: TRBJ1-2
d_call: TRBD1
clone_size: few
v_call: TRBV5-4
cdr3_aa: CASSLDKWTGRYASYTF
cdr3_nt: TGTGCCAGCAGCTTAGATAAATGGACAGGACGCTATGCTAGCTACACCTTC

j_call: TRBJ2-5
d_call: NA
clone_size: once
v_call: TRBV6-2/TRBV6-3
cdr3_aa: CASSYNPRGDQETQYF
cdr3_nt: TGTGCCAGCAGTTATAACCCCAGGGGTGATCAAGAGACCCAGTACTTC

j_call: TRBJ2-4
d_call: NA
clone_size: NA
v_call: TRBV3-1/TRBV3-2
cdr3_aa: CASSHTESGVPKNIQYF
cdr3_nt: TGTGCCAGCAGCCACACTGAATCAGGGGTTCCCAAAAACATTCAGTACTTC

j_call: TRBJ2-2
d_call: TRBD2
clone_size: NA
v_call: TRBV5-4
cdr3_aa: CASSFAGGPIGELFF
cdr3_nt: TGTGCCAGCAGCTTCGCGGGGGGGCCTATCGGGGAGCTGTTTTTT

j_call: TRBJ1-3
d_call: TRBD1
clone_size: NA
v_call: TRBV4-3
cdr3_aa: CASSPEGRAGTGGSGNTIYF
cdr3_nt: TGCGCCAGCAGCCCAGAAGGTAGAGCCGGGACAGGCGGCTCTGGAAACACCATATATTTT

j_call: TRBJ1-2
d_call: NA
clone_size: few
v_call: TRBV28
cdr3_aa: CASRPVSGLIYGYTF
cdr3_nt: TGTGCCAGCAGGCCCGTATCAGGGCTCATCTATGGCTACACCTTC

j_call: TRBJ1-4
d_call: NA
clone_size: NA
v_call: TRBV6-5
cdr3_aa: CAARDTSNEKLFF
cdr3_nt: TGTGCCGCGAGGGACACCTCTAATGAAAAACTGTTTTTT

j_call: TRBJ2-7
d_call: NA
clone_size: NA
v_call: TRBV4-1
cdr3_aa: CASSQETGSSYEQYF
cdr3_nt: TGCGCCAGCAGCCAAGAAACAGGGAGCTCCTACGAGCAGTACTTC

j_call: TRBJ1-1
d_call: NA
clone_size: NA
v_call: TRBV19
cdr3_aa: CASSPPNTEAFF
cdr3_nt: TGTGCCAGTAGTCCCCCAAACACTGAAGCTTTCTTT

j_call: TRBJ2-1
d_call: TRBD2
clone_size: NA
v_call: TRBV24-1
cdr3_aa: CATGLAGGPRYNEQFF
cdr3_nt: TGTGCCACCGGACTAGCGGGAGGGCCTCGGTACAATGAGCAGTTCTTC

j_call: TRBJ2-1
d_call: NA
clone_size: few
v_call: TRBV9
cdr3_aa: CASSVQGNYNEQFF
cdr3_nt: TGTGCCAGCAGCGTTCAGGGAAACTACAATGAGCAGTTCTTC

j_call: TRBJ1-2
d_call: NA
clone_size: NA
v_call: TRBV6-6
cdr3_aa: CASRTALWGGDYGYTF
cdr3_nt: TGTGCCAGCAGGACCGCTCTTTGGGGGGGCGACTATGGCTACACCTTC

j_call: TRBJ1-1
d_call: NA
clone_size: NA
v_call: TRBV9
cdr3_aa: CASSLQVLNTEAFF
cdr3_nt: TGTGCCAGCAGCCTCCAGGTTCTGAACACTGAAGCTTTCTTT

j_call: TRBJ2-3
d_call: TRBD1
clone_size: NA
v_call: TRBV18
cdr3_aa: CASSPPGQGSDTQYF
cdr3_nt: TGTGCCAGCTCACCACCGGGACAGGGATCAGATACGCAGTATTTT